This TCR beta chain was found in a study of blood T cell repertoires in COVID-19. The CDR3 totals 16 residues. Trimming stripped 1 base from V and 5 bases from J, with 17 bases between. Germline-derived CDR1 and CDR2 are LGHNA and YNFKEQ. Data came from immunoSEQ multiplex PCR; TCRdb stores just in-frame clones and leaves some out. This table has some 160,000 clones, over 75% appearing once. The receptor comes from a woman in her fifties or sixties with active COVID-19. This chain links TRBV4-2 with TRBJ1-1; perhaps TRBD1 as D (6 bases). Sequencing was performed on peripheral blood. The CDR3 protein is CASSQAYSGGSTEAFF. CDR3 nucleotides: TGTGCCAGCAGCCAAGCGTATAGTGGGGGCAGTACTGAAGCTTTCTTT.